Detailed here is one T cell receptor (beta chain). The antigen is not known. The entry originates in a study of cytomegalovirus exposure and HLA in healthy donors. Whole-study findings and limits: A link between a missense DCLRE1C variant and TCR beta V- and J-gene trimming emerged from a later analysis. Productive status was seen about 90% or about 30% of the time for most TCR beta V segments in an earlier analysis. Later, an analysis showed that TCR beta chains associated with HLA were more clonally expanded than others that were equally common.

CDR1 MGHRA and CDR2 YSYEKL come from the germline V gene. The ends were cut back, 1 base at V and 0 bases at J, with 18 bases in the middle. This CDR3 comprises 18 residues. Use of 60 Vbeta and 13 Jbeta primers characterized the PCR. Per the authors' pipeline: As a later analysis found, there were 60 million to 90 million unique TCR beta chains, of which roughly 11 million were shared. TCRdb's table, derived via immunoSEQ multiplex PCR, lists solely in-frame clones and lacks some. The DNA was the basis for D and trimming; V, J and clone size are from that table. Altogether about 200,000 clones are present, 75% to 90% being singletons, with the ten largest covering approximately 2.5%.

The chain uses TRBV4-1 and TRBJ2-5, with D possibly TRBD1 on 6 matching bases. Sequencing was carried out using PBMCs. This receptor was obtained from a woman aged 40 to 50 in good health and CMV-seronegative. CDR3 nucleotides: TGCGCCAGCAGCCAAGGATGGGGTGGGACACCGTACCAAGAGACCCAGTACTTC. Translation: CASSQGWGGTPYQETQYF.